This T cell receptor (beta chain) was sequenced for a study of T-cell reconstitution after alpha-beta-depleted transplantation in children. Study outcomes and limitations: When one year had passed after transplant, most T-cell counts and diversity came from newly produced T cells. Where some patients showed high TCRbeta diversity at day 60, it came from recipient T cells and thymic progenitors that had survived. Reportedly, alpha-beta T cells present about two months post-transplant originated from several hundred expanded clones of graft origin.

This clonotype was seen only a few times. As yet, its antigen is unknown. TCRbeta library preparation incorporated unique molecular identifiers. TCRdb reprocessed the PCR reads via MiXCR and lists one record per CDR3 protein. Seen here are hundreds of thousands of distinct CDR3 sequences, under 15% observed once, and the top ten hold approximately 0.8%. The sample was PBMCs, taken before TCRalphabeta/CD19-depleted stem cell transplant. This receptor was obtained from a girl aged 2 to 9 with congenital amegakaryocytic thrombocytopenia, due to receive a stem cell transplant.

The chain's CDR3 is CASSPLGPGLTGELFF. For the CDR3, the DNA is TGTGCCAGCAGCCCATTGGGACCCGGGCTGACCGGGGAGCTGTTTTTT. V gene TRBV3-1 combines with J gene TRBJ2-2; D is possibly TRBD1 or TRBD2 (5 bases each). From germline, CDR1 is LGHDT and CDR2 YNNKEL (reference sequence). V lost 4 bases, J lost 5 bases, and 17 bases lay in between. The CDR3 extends over 16 amino acids.